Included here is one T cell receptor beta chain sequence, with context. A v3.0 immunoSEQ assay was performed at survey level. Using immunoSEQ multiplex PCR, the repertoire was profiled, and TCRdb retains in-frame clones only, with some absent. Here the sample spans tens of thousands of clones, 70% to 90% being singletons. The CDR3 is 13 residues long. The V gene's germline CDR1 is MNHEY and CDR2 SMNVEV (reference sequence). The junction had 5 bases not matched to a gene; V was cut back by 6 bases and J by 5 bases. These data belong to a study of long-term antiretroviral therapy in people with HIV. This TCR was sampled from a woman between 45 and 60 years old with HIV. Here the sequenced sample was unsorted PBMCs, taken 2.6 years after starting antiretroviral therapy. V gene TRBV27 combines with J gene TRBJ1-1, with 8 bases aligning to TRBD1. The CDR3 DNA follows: TGTGCCAGCAGGGAGACAGGGGTTACTGAAGCTTTCTTT. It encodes CASRETGVTEAFF.